These 21 T cell receptor beta chains were all obtained from the same sample, sequenced in a study of blood T cells in healthy people across ages. A second PCR, run for about 7 to 12 cycles, used a sample-barcoded 5' primer plus a J-beta primer mix. Using its own MiXCR run on the 5' RACE reads, TCRdb lists one record per CDR3 protein. Here the sample spans around 520,000 distinct CDR3 sequences, 25% to 35% being singletons. The same sample was also studied in work on T cells of mothers and their children.

The sample taken for sequencing was blood. The receptors originated from a boy aged 2 to 9 in good health.

This sequence joins TRBV12-3 or TRBV12-4 and TRBJ1-2; possible D gene TRBD1, 6 bases. Between the trimmed V and J ends, which lost 5 bases and 8 bases, there was a span of 21 bases. The CDR3 extends over 15 amino acids. CDR3 loop: CASSTKTGTHIGYTF. The CDR3 region has the DNA TGTGCCAGCAGTACGAAAACCGGGACACATATCGGCTACACCTTC.

This clonotype was recorded only once. The J gene is TRBJ2-5, the V gene TRBV3-1; weak D call: TRBD2 (5 bases). V dropped 1 base and J dropped 5 bases, with 11 bases sitting between them. This CDR3 has 14 residues. Germline V gives CDR1 LGHDT, CDR2 YNNKEL (reference sequence). As DNA, the CDR3 is TGTGCCAGCAGCCAAGTAGATCGGGGTGAGACCCAGTACTTC. It translates to CASSQVDRGETQYF.

The J gene is TRBJ1-1, the V gene TRBV6-1; TRBD1 is a possible D gene (6 bases). CDR1 and CDR2 from the germline V gene are MNHNS and SASEGT. The CDR3 totals 15 residues. Trimming pared 2 bases from V and 4 bases from J, leaving 14 bases between. The CDR3 DNA follows: TGTGCCAGCAGTGAATATACAGGGCGAGTCACTGAAGCTTTCTTT. Protein product: CASSEYTGRVTEAFF.

This clonotype turned up a few times. The CDR3: CASSLESSGGSGDTQYF. The CDR3 DNA reads as TGTGCCAGCAGCTTAGAGTCTAGCGGGGGCAGTGGAGATACGCAGTATTTT. This rearrangement joins TRBV7-2 to TRBJ2-3; 10 nucleotides line up with TRBD2. The CDR3 totals 17 residues. Germline trimming cut 1 base from V and 5 bases from J; bases unmatched to any gene: 9. CDR1 is SGHTA, CDR2 FQGNSA, per germline.

This clonotype was seen many times. The chain has TRBV5-1 and TRBJ1-2, with a possible D match to TRBD1 (5 bases). The CDR3 runs 15 residues. Germline V gene lookup returns CDR1 SGHRS and CDR2 YFSETQ. Trimming shortened V by 4 bases and J by 3 bases, and 16 bases separated the two germline ends. CDR3 sequence (DNA): TGCGCCAGCAGCCCACAAAGGGGTTTGGACTATGGCTACACCTTC. Translating gives CASSPQRGLDYGYTF.

This clonotype was counted a few times. This chain connects TRBV20-1 to TRBJ2-3; D might be TRBD1 (7 bases). V lost 4 bases and J lost 3, with 14 bases in between. CDR1 DFQATT and CDR2 SNEGSKA come from the germline V gene (reference sequence). CDR3 length: 14 amino acids. CDR3 residues: CSATDREATDTQYF. CDR3 sequence (DNA): TGCAGTGCTACAGACAGGGAGGCTACAGATACGCAGTATTTT.

As DNA, the CDR3 is TGCAGTGCTGGGACAGGGTTCCACGAGCAGTACTTC. Protein product: CSAGTGFHEQYF. The chain combines TRBV20-1 with TRBJ2-5; 9 nucleotides agree with TRBD1. The end of the DNA aligns better with TRBJ2-7, so the J call may be wrong. The CDR3 is 12 residues long. Germline V CDR1 and CDR2: DFQATT, SNEGSKA (reference sequence).

This clonotype was detected many times. The rearrangement links TRBV12-3 or TRBV12-4 to TRBJ2-2; no clear D gene. V dropped 7 bases and J dropped 5 bases, with 5 bases sitting between them. This CDR3 has 11 amino acids. The CDR3 spells CASTPTGELFF. In nucleotides, the CDR3 is TGTGCCAGCACCCCGACCGGGGAGCTGTTTTTT.

This clonotype showed up just a few times. This CDR3 reads CASRKLAMETQYF. CDR3 DNA: TGTGCCAGCAGGAAACTAGCGATGGAGACCCAGTACTTC. V usage is TRBV6-1 and J usage is TRBJ2-5, with 7 nucleotides matching TRBD2. The CDR3 sequence is 13 residues long. Unmatched junction bases numbered 6, after V lost 6 bases and J lost 5 bases. Germline values: CDR1 MNHNS, CDR2 SASEGT.

V gene TRBV7-9 combines with J gene TRBJ2-1; D gene unclear. The CDR3 runs 13 residues. Germline values: CDR1 SEHNR, CDR2 FQNEAQ (reference sequence). The V gene lost 5 bases and the J gene lost 3 bases, with 8 bases spanning the gap. Here the CDR3 DNA reads TGTGCCAGCAGCCCTGTTAGCTACAATGAGCAGTTCTTC. It encodes CASSPVSYNEQFF.

The chain uses TRBV5-1 and TRBJ2-2; possibly TRBD1 or TRBD2 for D (5 bases each). The CDR3 totals 13 residues. Germline CDR1 reads SGHRS; CDR2 reads YFSETQ. The V and J ends lost 0 bases and 6 bases respectively, with 6 bases between them. CDR3: CASSLGDPGELFF. CDR3 nucleotides: TGCGCCAGCAGCTTGGGGGACCCCGGGGAGCTGTTTTTT.

The V gene is TRBV12-3 or TRBV12-4, the J gene TRBJ2-3; 11 nucleotides match TRBD2. The CDR3 runs to 21 residues. V trimming: 6 bases; J trimming: 0 bases; junction bases outside the gene matches: 20. In DNA, the CDR3 is TGTGCCAGCAGGATAGACGGCGGGCTAGCGGGGGGCATAACGAGCACAGATACGCAGTATTTT. Translating it yields CASRIDGGLAGGITSTDTQYF.

There are a few counts of this clonotype. V and J are TRBV10-3 and TRBJ2-3; 12 positions match TRBD2. The germline V gene has CDR1 ENHRY and CDR2 SYGVKD. This CDR3 has 13 residues. Trimming at V came to 9 bases and at J to 14 bases, leaving 12 bases not matched to a gene. CDR3 region: CAIAELAGGPPYF. The CDR3 region has the DNA TGTGCCATTGCTGAGCTAGCGGGGGGGCCCCCGTATTTT.

The CDR3 here is CASSYGTVNSPLHF. The CDR3 nucleotides are TGCGCCAGCAGCTATGGGACAGTAAATTCACCCCTCCACTTT. The rearrangement joins TRBV5-1 to TRBJ1-6, with 7 nucleotides matching TRBD1. The germline V gene encodes CDR1 SGHRS and CDR2 YFSETQ. V dropped 3 bases and J dropped 7; count of bases not matched to a gene: 4. The CDR3 sequence is 14 residues long.

V is TRBV2 and J is TRBJ1-4; D is perhaps TRBD1 (5 bases). The germline V gene has CDR1 SNHLY and CDR2 FYNNEI. The length of the CDR3 is 15 residues. The ends were cut back, 5 bases at V and 3 bases at J, with 13 bases in the middle. The CDR3 reads CASSSLMGANEKLFF. As DNA, the CDR3 is TGTGCCAGCAGTAGTCTGATGGGGGCTAATGAAAAACTGTTTTTT.

V usage is TRBV5-6 and J usage is TRBJ2-1; 8 positions agree with TRBD1. The CDR3 runs to 16 residues. The germline V gene encodes CDR1 SGHDT and CDR2 YYEEEE. V lost 4 bases and J lost 0; bases outside the gene matches: 6. CDR3 sequence (DNA): TGTGCCAGCAGCGGATGGACAGGGAGCTCCTACAATGAGCAGTTCTTC. It is translated as CASSGWTGSSYNEQFF.

This clonotype was seen only a few times. This rearrangement joins TRBV7-2 to TRBJ1-1, with a possible D match to TRBD1 (5 bases). Per germline, CDR1 SGHTA and CDR2 FQGNSA. CDR3 length equals 14 residues. Between the trimmed V and J ends, which lost 4 bases and 6 bases, there was a span of 15 bases. In DNA, the CDR3 is TGTGCCAGCAGCTGGCAGGGTAGCGGACCTGAAGCTTTCTTT. Translating gives CASSWQGSGPEAFF.

This clonotype came up a few times. The gene calls are TRBV6-5 and TRBJ2-1; 8 bases fit TRBD1. CDR3 length equals 16 residues. V trimming: 4 bases; J trimming: 4 bases; junction bases outside the gene matches: 9. Germline V lookup: CDR1 MNHEY, CDR2 SVGAGI. This chain's CDR3 is CASSSEGTGPYNEQFF. CDR3 bases: TGTGCCAGCAGTTCCGAGGGGACAGGACCGTACAATGAGCAGTTCTTC.

This clonotype was picked up one time. One junction end disagrees with the germline gene, perhaps due to a read error. The V and J genes are TRBV6-6 and TRBJ2-5, with a tentative D call TRBD1 (5 bases). The CDR3 runs to 14 residues. Germline loops: CDR1 MNHNY, CDR2 SVGAGI (reference sequence). The CDR3, as DNA: TGTGCCAGCAGTTACAGGGGCGGACAAGAGACCCAGCACTTC. Its translation: CASSYRGGQETQHF.

This clonotype occurred a few times. A much larger clone lies a single base off, so this may be a read error. CDR3 residues: CAGKFGTGSNQPQHF. The CDR3 bases are TGTGCCGGCAAGTTCGGAACAGGGAGCAATCAGCCCCAGCATTTT. The rearrangement uses TRBV6-2 or TRBV6-3 and TRBJ1-5, with a weak D call TRBD1 (6 bases). Trimming removed 11 bases from V and 1 base from J, with 18 bases in between. The CDR3 spans 15 residues. The V gene's germline CDR1 is MNHEY and CDR2 SVGEGT.

In this sample, this clonotype turned up a few times. The gene calls are TRBV27 and TRBJ2-7; 11 positions match TRBD2. The length of the CDR3 is 14 residues. The V gene's germline CDR1 is MNHEY and CDR2 SMNVEV (reference sequence). The V gene end was trimmed by 5 bases and the J gene end by 7 bases; junction bases not matched to a gene: 7. The DNA of the CDR3 is TGTGCCAGCAGTGTAGGACTAGCGGGCGGGGAGCAGTACTTC. Amino acids: CASSVGLAGGEQYF.